This TCR beta chain was identified in a study of T cell responses to AZD1222 COVID-19 vaccine. Assay used: immunoSEQ multiplex PCR; TCRdb lists only in-frame clones, some missing. The data contain 45,000 or so clones, 70% to 90% of them singletons. About this clone: Its antigen is not known.

Germline values: CDR1 LGHDT, CDR2 YNNKEL (reference sequence). V shed 0 bases, J shed 3 bases, and the junction held 3 bases outside the gene matches. This CDR3 has 16 amino acids. General observations from the study: Possibly, clonal diversity was underestimated; donors were largely white British and included more females.

J is TRBJ2-3 and V is TRBV3-1 (or the pseudogene TRBV3-2), with 10 bases fitting TRBD2. Here the sequenced sample was peripheral blood, taken 28 days after the second AZD1222 dose. The clonotype originates from an adult who received the AZD1222 COVID-19 vaccine. DNA for the CDR3: TGTGCCAGCAGCCAAGATTGGGGACTAGCGACAGATACGCAGTATTTT. Translating gives CASSQDWGLATDTQYF.